One sample yielded the 3 T cell receptor beta chains listed below, sequenced in a study of T cell responses to AZD1222 COVID-19 vaccine. Generated by immunoSEQ multiplex PCR, the TCRdb table keeps only in-frame clones and is missing some. The sample contains around 200,000 clones, 85% to 95% of which appear only once. Sequencing used peripheral blood, obtained 28 days after the second AZD1222 dose. The receptors stem from an adult who received the AZD1222 COVID-19 vaccine.

The V gene is TRBV4-1, the J gene TRBJ2-7, with D possibly being TRBD1 or TRBD2 (5 bases each). The CDR3 sequence is 12 residues long. Looked up from germline, CDR1 is MGHRA and CDR2 is YSYEKL. Trimming cost V 1 base and J 7 bases, with 8 bases left between them. Here the CDR3 reads CASSQVRGEQYF. CDR3 DNA: TGCGCCAGCAGCCAAGTGAGGGGTGAGCAGTACTTC.

The CDR3 protein is CASSLVGGYYNEQFF. CDR3 nucleotides: TGTGCCAGCAGCTTAGTTGGGGGGTACTACAATGAGCAGTTCTTC. This chain joins TRBV7-2 and TRBJ2-1; a weak D match, TRBD2 (6 bases). CDR1 is SGHTA, CDR2 FQGNSA, per germline. V lost 1 base to trimming and J lost 3 bases, with 10 bases between them. This CDR3 spans 15 amino acids.

In the case of this clone: Germline and junction disagree at one end, which may indicate a read error. The chain is built from TRBV19 and TRBJ1-2; D perhaps matches TRBD1 (5 bases). Germline V gene data show CDR1 as LNHDA and CDR2 as SQIVND (reference sequence). There are 17 residues in the CDR3. The CDR3 sequence: CASSTSSIAGQFYGYTF. In DNA, the CDR3 is TGTGCCAGCAGTACCTCTTCGATCGCGGGGCAGTTCTATGGCTACACCTTC.